This T cell receptor beta chain was sequenced in a study of blood T cells in healthy people across ages. The CDR3 runs 18 residues. The ends lost 4 bases at V and 7 bases at J; junction bases unmatched: 20. Germline V gives CDR1 SEHNR, CDR2 FQNEAQ (reference sequence). Through a sample-barcoded 5' primer and a J-beta primer mix, a second PCR was run for roughly 7 to 11 cycles. One entry per CDR3 protein results from TCRdb running MiXCR on the 5' RACE reads. The sample carries some 1.4 million distinct CDR3 sequences, approximately 38% recorded once. Study-wide points: Investigators treated diversity estimates from one million T cells as underestimates.

This clonotype has more than one count but fewer than ten. As yet, its antigen is unknown. The chain joins TRBV7-9 to TRBJ1-1; the match to TRBD1 covers 8 bases. The sequence was obtained from a woman aged 18 to 35 in good health. The sample consisted of blood. CDR3 loop: CASSYPDPDPDRANEAFF. The CDR3 DNA reads as TGTGCCAGCAGCTACCCAGACCCTGACCCGGACAGGGCCAATGAAGCTTTCTTT. Supplemented by reference TRBV7-9 and TRBJ1-1, the full variable domain reads DTGVSQNPRHKITKRGQNVTFRCDPISEHNRLYWYRQTLGQGPEFLTYFQNEAQLEKSRLLSDRFSAERPKGSFSTLEIQRTEQGDSAMYLCASSYPDPDPDRANEAFFGQGTRLTVV.